Listed here is a single T cell receptor (beta chain). Other nucleotide sequences from this sample produce the same CDR3. CD4+ cells were split into CD45RA+ naive and CD45RA-negative memory subsets. This sample was included in a study of shared clonotypes between healthy human individuals. As for the study in general: The cohort comprised a couple of women and a few men. Their ages spanned 18 to 49 years.

The CDR3 loop spans 12 amino acids. Germline V lookup: CDR1 LNHNV, CDR2 YYDKDF (reference sequence). The V and J ends lost 3 bases and 7 bases respectively, with 7 bases between them. The protocol was immunoSEQ multiplex PCR, while the TCRdb copy is restricted to in-frame clones and leaves out a portion. This table holds a few million clones, approximately 95% found once. This chain links TRBV15 with TRBJ1-5; D is undetermined. The origin of this receptor is a man younger than 35 in good health. Some clones in this sample may be carry-over from other donors' samples. Input material: naive CD4+ T cells from PBMCs. As to subset: CD45RA+ positively selected. CDR3: CATSRGYQPQHF. In nucleotides, the CDR3 is TGTGCCACCAGCAGGGGCTACCAGCCCCAGCATTTT.